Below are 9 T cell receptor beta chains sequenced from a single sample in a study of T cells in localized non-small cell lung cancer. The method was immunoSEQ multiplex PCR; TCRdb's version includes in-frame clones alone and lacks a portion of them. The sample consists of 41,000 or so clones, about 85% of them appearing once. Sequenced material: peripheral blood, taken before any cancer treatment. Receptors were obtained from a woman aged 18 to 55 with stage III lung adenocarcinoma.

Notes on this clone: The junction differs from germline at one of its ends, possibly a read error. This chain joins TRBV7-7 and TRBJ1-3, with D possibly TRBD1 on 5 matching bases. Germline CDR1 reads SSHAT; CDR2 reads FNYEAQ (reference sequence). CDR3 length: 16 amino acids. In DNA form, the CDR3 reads TGTGCTAGCAGCTTACTCGACAGATGGCCTGGAAACACCATATATTTT. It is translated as CASSLLDRWPGNTIYF. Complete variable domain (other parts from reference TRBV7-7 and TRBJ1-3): GAGVSQSPRYKVTKRGQDVTLRCDPISSHATLYWYQQALGQGPEFLTYFNYEAQPDKSGLPSDRFSAERPEGSISTLTIQRTEQRDSAMYRCASSLLDRWPGNTIYFGEGSWLTVV.

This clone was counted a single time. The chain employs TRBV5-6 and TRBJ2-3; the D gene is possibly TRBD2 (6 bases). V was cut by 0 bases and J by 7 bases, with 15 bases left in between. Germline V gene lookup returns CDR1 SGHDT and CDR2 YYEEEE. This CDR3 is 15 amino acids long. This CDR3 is CASSLGGGGPNTQYF. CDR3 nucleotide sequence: TGTGCCAGCAGCTTGGGTGGGGGAGGCCCCAATACGCAGTATTTT. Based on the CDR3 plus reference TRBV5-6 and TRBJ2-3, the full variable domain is DAGVTQSPTHLIKTRGQQVTLRCSPKSGHDTVSWYQQALGQGPQFIFQYYEEEERQRGNFPDRFSGHQFPNYSSELNVNALLLGDSALYLCASSLGGGGPNTQYFGPGTRLTVL.

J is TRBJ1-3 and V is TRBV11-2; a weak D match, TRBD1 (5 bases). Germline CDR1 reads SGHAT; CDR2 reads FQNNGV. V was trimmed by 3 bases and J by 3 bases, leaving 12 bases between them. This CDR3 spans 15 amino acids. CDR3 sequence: CASSLARGGGNTIYF. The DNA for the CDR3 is TGTGCCAGCAGCTTGGCGAGGGGCGGTGGAAACACCATATATTTT.

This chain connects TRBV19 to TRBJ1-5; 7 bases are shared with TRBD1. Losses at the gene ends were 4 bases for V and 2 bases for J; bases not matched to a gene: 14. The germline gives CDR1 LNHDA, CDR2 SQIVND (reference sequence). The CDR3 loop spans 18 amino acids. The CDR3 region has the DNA TGTGCCAGTAGTACCTTGGGTACAGGGGACGGGGGCAATCAGCCCCAGCATTTT. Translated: CASSTLGTGDGGNQPQHF.

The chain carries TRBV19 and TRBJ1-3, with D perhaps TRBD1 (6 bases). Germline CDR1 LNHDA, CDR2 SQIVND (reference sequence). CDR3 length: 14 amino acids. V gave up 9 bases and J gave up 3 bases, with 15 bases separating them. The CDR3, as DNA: TGTGCCAGCAGCACTGGACAGAGTGGAAACACCATATATTTT. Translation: CASSTGQSGNTIYF.

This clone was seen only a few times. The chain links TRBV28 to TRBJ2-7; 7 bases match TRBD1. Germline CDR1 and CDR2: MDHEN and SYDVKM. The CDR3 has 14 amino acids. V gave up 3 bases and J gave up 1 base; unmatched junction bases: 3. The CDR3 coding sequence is TGTGCCAGCAGTTTCCAGGGGGAGTCCTACGAGCAGTACTTC. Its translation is CASSFQGESYEQYF.

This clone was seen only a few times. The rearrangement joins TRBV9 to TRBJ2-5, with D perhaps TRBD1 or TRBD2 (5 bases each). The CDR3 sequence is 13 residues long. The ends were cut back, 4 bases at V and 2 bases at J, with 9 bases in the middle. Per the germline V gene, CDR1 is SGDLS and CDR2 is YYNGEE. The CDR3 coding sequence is TGTGCCAGCAGCAGGGACGCACAAGAGACCCAGTACTTC. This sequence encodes CASSRDAQETQYF.

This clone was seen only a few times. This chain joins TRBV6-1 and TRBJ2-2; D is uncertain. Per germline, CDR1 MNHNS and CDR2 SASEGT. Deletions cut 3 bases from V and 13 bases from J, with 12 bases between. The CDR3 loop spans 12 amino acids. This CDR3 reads CASSDAPEGLFF. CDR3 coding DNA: TGTGCCAGCAGTGATGCCCCCGAAGGGCTGTTTTTT.

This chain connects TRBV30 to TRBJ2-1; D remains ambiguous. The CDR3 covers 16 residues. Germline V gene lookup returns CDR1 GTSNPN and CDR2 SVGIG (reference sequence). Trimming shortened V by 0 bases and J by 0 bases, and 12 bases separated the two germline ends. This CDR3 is CAWSVLSLRSYNEQFF. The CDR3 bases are TGTGCCTGGAGTGTTCTAAGTTTACGCTCCTACAATGAGCAGTTCTTC.